Presented here are 16 T cell receptor beta chains from one specimen sequenced in a study of Graves' ophthalmopathy and Graves' hyperthyroidism. Transcripts of RNA were the source for amplifying TCR beta CDR3 regions. Second-round multiplex PCR came after first-round RT-PCR with HTBI primers. A single record per CDR3 protein comes from TCRdb applying MiXCR to the multiplex PCR reads. The repertoire holds over a million distinct CDR3 sequences, with about 35% as singletons. Sequencing was carried out using peripheral blood or thyroid tissue (not recorded which). These TCRs come from an adult man with Graves' hyperthyroidism.

This clonotype was detected many times. V usage is TRBV15 and J usage is TRBJ1-6, with D maybe TRBD1 (5 bases). Trimming left V 0 bases short and J 7 bases short, with 10 bases between. The germline CDR1 and CDR2 sequences are LNHNV and YYDKDF (reference sequence). The CDR3 length is 15 residues. CDR3 in amino acids: CATSRDRARNSPLHF. Written as DNA, the CDR3 is TGTGCCACCAGCAGAGACAGGGCGAGGAATTCACCCCTCCACTTT.

This clonotype was detected only a few times. The chain uses TRBV7-2 and TRBJ2-7, with 9 nucleotides matching TRBD2. V trimming: 4 bases; J trimming: 4 bases; junction bases outside the gene matches: 8. Germline V gene data show CDR1 as SGHTA and CDR2 as FQGNSA. The CDR3 is 15 residues long. CDR3 region: CASSSVAGDVYEQYF. The DNA of the CDR3 is TGTGCCAGCAGCTCCGTAGCGGGAGACGTATACGAGCAGTACTTC.

The chain carries TRBV20-1 and TRBJ1-3; no clear D. V lost 0 bases, J lost 8 bases, and 17 bases lay in between. This CDR3 has 15 amino acids. CDR1 is DFQATT and CDR2 is SNEGSKA in the germline V gene (reference sequence). The DNA for the CDR3 is TGCAGTGCTAGAGATCAGACAAACTATGGCTACACCATATATTTT. Its translation is CSARDQTNYGYTIYF.

CDR3 in DNA: TGCAGTGCGGATTTACCCATCGGACTGTTTTCCTACGAGCAGTACTTC. Protein sequence: CSADLPIGLFSYEQYF. This chain joins TRBV20-1 and TRBJ2-7; perhaps TRBD2 as D (5 bases). The CDR3 is 16 residues long. Germline-derived CDR1 and CDR2 are DFQATT and SNEGSKA (reference sequence). Trimming took off 6 bases at V and 1 base at J, with 22 bases between the two ends.

This clonotype was seen only a few times. The chain employs TRBV9 and TRBJ1-3; D remains ambiguous. Trimming cost V 4 bases and J 8 bases, with 13 bases left between them. The CDR3 spans 13 residues. Per germline, CDR1 SGDLS and CDR2 YYNGEE. CDR3 in amino acids: CASSYDRPDTIYF. The CDR3 DNA reads TGTGCCAGCAGCTATGACCGGCCGGACACCATATATTTT.

The chain couples TRBV24-1 to TRBJ2-3, with 8 positions matching TRBD1. V gave up 5 bases and J gave up 3 bases; unmatched junction bases: 12. The length of the CDR3 is 17 residues. Germline V gene sequence: CDR1 KGHDR, CDR2 SFDVKD. The CDR3 bases are TGTGCCACCAGTGGCCACAGGGGGGATCTTTGGACAGATACGCAGTATTTT. Protein: CATSGHRGDLWTDTQYF.

The chain joins TRBV9 to TRBJ1-2; perhaps TRBD1 as D (5 bases). The CDR3 loop spans 14 amino acids. Trimming left V 4 bases short and J 0 bases short, with 10 bases between. The V gene's germline CDR1 is SGDLS and CDR2 YYNGEE. The CDR3 DNA reads TGTGCCAGCAGCCCCCAGACAGCTAACTATGGCTACACCTTC. This codes for CASSPQTANYGYTF.

This rearrangement joins TRBV20-1 to TRBJ2-5, with unresolved D. The germline V and J ends were trimmed by 5 bases and 5 bases, with 9 bases remaining between them. The CDR3 loop spans 11 amino acids. Germline-derived CDR1 and CDR2 are DFQATT and SNEGSKA (reference sequence). CDR3 region: CSADHKETQYF. The CDR3 DNA reads TGCAGTGCTGACCATAAGGAGACCCAGTACTTC.

This clonotype appeared a single time. The CDR3 reads CASSLREGAKSQYF. CDR3 in DNA: TGTGCCAGCAGTTTAAGGGAGGGGGCCAAGTCCCAGTACTTC. This rearrangement joins TRBV12-3 or TRBV12-4 to TRBJ2-5; D assignment may be TRBD1 or TRBD2 (7 bases each). Trimming removed 2 bases from V and 9 bases from J, with 16 bases in between. CDR3 length: 14 residues.

To note about this clonotype: One junction end does not reproduce the germline sequence, and a read error may be involved. V and J are TRBV7-2 and TRBJ2-3; D uncertain. The CDR3 loop spans 14 amino acids. Germline CDR1 and CDR2: SGHTA and FQGNSA. Here the CDR3 reads CASSQDPLEDTQYF. DNA for the CDR3: TGCGCCAGCAGCCAAGATCCTCTGGAGGATACGCAGTATTTT.

This clonotype has just a few counts. The CDR3 DNA sequence: TGTGCCAGCAGCGTAGTTGGACAGGGGGCGACGGAGACCCAGTACTTC. The encoded protein is CASSVVGQGATETQYF. The gene calls are TRBV9 and TRBJ2-5; TRBD1 aligns across 11 bases. Looked up from germline, CDR1 is SGDLS and CDR2 is YYNGEE. The CDR3 spans 16 residues. The junction had 6 bases not matched to a gene; V was cut back by 0 bases and J by 5 bases.

This clonotype came up many times. The chain is built from TRBV7-6 and TRBJ2-6; possible D gene TRBD1, 6 bases. The CDR3 totals 17 residues. The germline V and J ends were trimmed by 5 bases and 0 bases, with 14 bases remaining between them. CDR1 SGHVS and CDR2 FNYEAQ come from the germline V gene. CDR3 coding DNA: TGTGCCAGCAGCCCCCAGGGGCAAAACTCTGGGGCCAACGTCCTGACTTTC. Encoded protein: CASSPQGQNSGANVLTF.

The chain carries TRBV7-2 and TRBJ2-7; D possibly corresponds to TRBD2 (5 bases). The CDR3 consists of 17 residues. The V gene's germline CDR1 is SGHTA and CDR2 FQGNSA. V was cut by 3 bases and J by 4 bases, with 22 bases left in between. The CDR3 region is CASSFRGRTFGLYEQYF. The CDR3 bases are TGTGCCAGCAGCTTCCGGGGTCGGACCTTTGGTTTATACGAGCAGTACTTC.

Turning to this clonotype: A read error may be the cause here, since a much bigger clone is one base away. As DNA, the CDR3 is TGTGCCTGCAGATCAGGACTAGCGGGGAACCAAGAGACCCAGTACTTC. Protein sequence: CACRSGLAGNQETQYF. The rearrangement joins TRBV11-2 to TRBJ2-5; 12 bases align to TRBD2. Germline-derived CDR1 and CDR2 are SGHAT and FQNNGV. The CDR3 contains 16 residues. The full variable domain, with the rest looked up from reference TRBV11-2 and TRBJ2-5, is EAGVAQSPRYKIIEKRQSVAFWCNPISGHATLYWYQQILGQGPKLLIQFQNNGVVDDSQLPKDRFSAERLKGVDSTLKIQPAKLEDSAVYLCACRSGLAGNQETQYFGPGTRLLVL.

This clonotype came up many times. This chain links TRBV7-6 with TRBJ2-5; 11 positions agree with TRBD1. With V trimmed by 1 base and J by 4 bases, 8 bases remained unmatched. The CDR3 runs 17 residues. In germline, CDR1 is SGHVS, CDR2 FNYEAQ. The CDR3 nucleotides read TGTGCCAGCAGCTTAGATCGGGGACAGGGGGTGGTAGAGACCCAGTACTTC. Translated, it gives CASSLDRGQGVVETQYF.

The chain is built from TRBV11-1 and TRBJ1-6, with a possible D match to TRBD1 (5 bases). With 4 bases removed from V and 7 bases from J, the gap between germline ends came to 11 bases. CDR3 size: 14 residues. Germline-derived CDR1 and CDR2 are SGHAT and FQDESV (reference sequence). The CDR3 DNA reads as TGTGCCAGCAGCTCCTACGGGGGGAATTCACCCCTCCACTTT. This translates into CASSSYGGNSPLHF. Supplemented by reference TRBV11-1 and TRBJ1-6, the full variable domain reads EAEVAQSPRYKITEKSQAVAFWCDPISGHATLYWYRQILGQGPELLVQFQDESVVDDSQLPKDRFSAERLKGVDSTLKIQPAELGDSAMYLCASSSYGGNSPLHFGNGTRLTVT.